This TCR beta chain derives from a study of T cell changes during pregnancy in multiple sclerosis. Assay used: immunoSEQ multiplex PCR; TCRdb lists only in-frame clones, some missing. The table includes about 69,000 clones, roughly 92% detected once. This clone was seen a single time. The clonotype was recovered from a female donor in good health, enrolled as a control in a pregnancy study. The source material was peripheral blood, sampled in the third trimester of pregnancy.

The CDR3 protein is CASKRGSGGTEQFF. CDR3 coding DNA: TGTGCCAGTAAACGGGGTAGCGGGGGTACTGAGCAGTTCTTC. The V and J genes are TRBV27 and TRBJ2-1, with 9 bases identical to TRBD2. The V segment lost 9 bases and the J segment 9 bases; nucleotides outside the gene matches: 12. The CDR3 contains 14 residues. Germline CDR1 and CDR2: MNHEY and SMNVEV (reference sequence).